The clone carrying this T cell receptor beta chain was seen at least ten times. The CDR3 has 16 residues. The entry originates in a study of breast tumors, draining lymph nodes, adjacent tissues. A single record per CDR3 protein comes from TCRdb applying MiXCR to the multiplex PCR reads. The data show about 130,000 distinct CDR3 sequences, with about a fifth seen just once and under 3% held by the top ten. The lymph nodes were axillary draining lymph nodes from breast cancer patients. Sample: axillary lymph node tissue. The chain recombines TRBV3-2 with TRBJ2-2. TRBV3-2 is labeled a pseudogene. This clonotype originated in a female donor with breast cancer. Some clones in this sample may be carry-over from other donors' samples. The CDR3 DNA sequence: TGTGCCAGCAGCTCTCGCCTACCGGCGAACACCGGGGAGCTGTTTTTT. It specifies CASSSRLPANTGELFF.